This passage covers 5 T cell receptor beta chains from one sample sequenced in a study of T cell repertoires in cytomegalovirus infection. In TCRdb, the reads were re-called with MiXCR into one record per CDR3 protein. This sample has fewer than 350,000 distinct CDR3 sequences, with roughly a sixth found just once. Sequencing used PBMCs. The receptors here all came from a human donor in good health (CMV status not recorded). Some clones in this sample may be carry-over from other donors' samples.

This clonotype was seen ten or more times. J is TRBJ2-5 and V is TRBV7-9, with D tentatively TRBD1 or TRBD2 (5 bases each). The CDR3 is 14 amino acids. Germline V lookup: CDR1 SEHNR, CDR2 FQNEAQ (reference sequence). Between the trimmed V and J ends, which lost 5 bases and 5 bases, there was a span of 15 bases. CDR3 DNA sequence: TGTGCCAGCAGCCGCCCGGGGCGCGGCGAGACCCAGTACTTC. Protein sequence: CASSRPGRGETQYF. Together with reference TRBV7-9 and TRBJ2-5, the CDR3 gives the full variable domain: DTGVSQNPRHKITKRGQNVTFRCDPISEHNRLYWYRQTLGQGPEFLTYFQNEAQLEKSRLLSDRFSAERPKGSFSTLEIQRTEQGDSAMYLCASSRPGRGETQYFGPGTRLLVL.

CDR3 nucleotide sequence: TGTGCCAGCAGCCCGAGTTGGAGACAAGAGACCCAGTACTTC. Its protein product is CASSPSWRQETQYF. This sequence joins TRBV6-2 or TRBV6-3 and TRBJ2-5; D not certain. The CDR3 consists of 14 residues. Looked up from germline, CDR1 is MNHEY and CDR2 is SVGEGT. Trimming pared 6 bases from V and 2 bases from J, leaving 13 bases between.

This clonotype was observed a handful of times. This chain links TRBV20-1 with TRBJ2-7; 7 bases map to TRBD1. Germline-derived CDR1 and CDR2 are DFQATT and SNEGSKA (reference sequence). This CDR3 contains 17 residues. Trimming removed 0 bases from V and 1 base from J; junction bases left unmatched: 12. CDR3 bases: TGCAGTGCTAGAGATTCGACAGGGCGTTGGGGTTCCTACGAGCAGTACTTC. Translated, it gives CSARDSTGRWGSYEQYF.

This clonotype came up a few times. The chain combines TRBV5-1 with TRBJ1-2; D gene ambiguous. This CDR3 contains 14 residues. The V gene's germline CDR1 is SGHRS and CDR2 YFSETQ. Deletions cut 0 bases from V and 5 bases from J, with 11 bases between. The CDR3 is CASSLGDTTYGYTF. CDR3 nucleotide sequence: TGCGCCAGCAGCTTGGGCGACACCACATATGGCTACACCTTC.

V is TRBV14 and J is TRBJ2-7; 8 bases fit TRBD1. V trimming: 0 bases; J trimming: 2 bases; junction bases outside the gene matches: 6. CDR1 is SGHDN, CDR2 FVKESK, per germline. CDR3 size: 16 residues. CDR3 DNA: TGTGCCAGCAGCCAAGATCTAACACAGGGGGCCTACGAGCAGTACTTC. This encodes CASSQDLTQGAYEQYF. The full variable domain, rest sourced from reference TRBV14 and TRBJ2-7, is EAGVTQFPSHSVIEKGQTVTLRCDPISGHDNLYWYRRVMGKEIKFLLHFVKESKQDESGMPNNRFLAERTGGTYSTLKVQPAELEDSGVYFCASSQDLTQGAYEQYFGPGTRLTVT.